The present T cell receptor (beta chain) was sequenced within a study of cytomegalovirus exposure and HLA in healthy donors (dated by TCRdb to 2017 to 2019). Concerning the study at large: An earlier analysis of several hundred of the donors reported approximately 270 Gb of sequence data and roughly 100 million unique TCR beta sequences from about 179 million T cells. In a later genetic analysis, genome-wide SNP genotypes for about 55% of the roughly 670 donors were used, and that subset was treated as a discovery cohort. Donor age, sex, ethnicity and CMV serostatus were compiled alongside the repertoire data. Typing coverage varied by locus: roughly 629-640 donors for A, B, C, DRB1 and DQB1; more than 500 for DQA1; more than 600 for DPA1; roughly 450 for DPB1. Among 398 genotyped donors of the cohort, an average of approximately 200,000 unique TCR beta nucleotide sequences was sequenced per donor, of which about 20% were non-productive. The later analysis used no new phenotypic data to find candidate immune exposures, relying instead on TCR beta sequences and their occurrence across donors. To predict cytomegalovirus infection status, the study combined high-throughput TCR immunosequencing, statistical association of individual TCRs with disease status, and machine learning. Both class I and class II loci were covered by HLA typing, at four-digit resolution. To study patterns of TCR occurrence, a later analysis re-analyzed previously published TCR beta repertoires from 550 to 800 donors and added high-resolution HLA genotyping. Four to six DR-DQ haplotypes were handled as single units for association and clustering, since linkage in the cohort was strong. Every discovery cohort repertoire had been produced on one sequencing platform. The aim of the study was to test whether cataloging public T cell receptors could identify signatures of past pathogen exposure. The T cell repertoires of 666 subjects were profiled by immunosequencing and related to cytomegalovirus serostatus. An early release covering roughly 580 HLA-typed donors comprised about 320 gigabases of sequencing data and tens of millions of unique TCR sequences. In an earlier analysis of 587 of the donors, high-throughput TCR beta sequencing was used to judge whether each TCR beta V gene segment behaved as functional or pseudogenic. Of the 300 to 500 genotyped donors, approximately 81% were placed in the genetic ancestry cluster associated with self-reported Caucasian donors. Besides the first cohort of roughly 700 subjects, a separate validation cohort made up of 120 different subjects was used. Overall results and qualifications from the work: The presence/absence analyses assumed that sequencing depth was roughly uniform across donors, and that assumption may not be true. While some public TCRs were present in many individuals, most TCR sequences turned up only very rarely across donors. Immune exposure information for the cohort was limited to CMV serostatus. Some IMGT-functional V segments, including TRBV6-2 and TRBV6-3, could not be told apart with the 87-base-pair reads, so those segments were excluded. Because counts were too low, seventeen rarely observed V segments, including chromosome 9 orphons, were excluded from the earlier analysis of 500 to 700 of the donors. A further reported finding was that TCR beta sequences accurately predicted the HLA-A and HLA-B alleles for most subjects in the first cohort. Three of the identified cytomegalovirus-associated TCR beta chains were confirmed in vitro to be specific for cytomegalovirus antigens. The cohort was sequenced for TCR beta chains only, and without alpha or paired-chain data the features that could be detected were limited. A later genetic analysis reported fewer N-insertions in productive TCRs among donors in an Asian-associated ancestry cluster than the approximately 670-donor mean. A later analysis reported that several top co-occurrence clusters appeared linked to parvovirus B19, influenza, CMV and Epstein-Barr virus. Linkage disequilibrium might explain the correlated functional status among segregating V segments, but an unknown experimental factor could not be ruled out. Compared with equally common non-associated chains, HLA-associated TCR beta chains in a later analysis were more clonally expanded and had lower generation probabilities. In both the original and validation cohorts, the classifier was reported to diagnose cytomegalovirus status with high specificity and sensitivity. An association between a missense DCLRE1C variant and V-gene and J-gene trimming of TCR beta chains was found in a later genetic analysis and replicated in an independent cohort. In an earlier analysis of about 540 of the donors, most TCR beta V segments were observed in productive rearrangements about 87% or about 30% of the time, broadly matching IMGT annotations. A total of about 180 TCR beta chains were listed by the study as associated with cytomegalovirus. Because HLA typing was unavailable for some donors at each locus, only the typed subset was used in association tests. In a later analysis, TCR association rates were found to vary across HLA loci, with the most associated TCRs seen for DRB1 alleles and the fewest for HLA-C alleles. According to the authors, the approach could potentially be generalized to other disease states and immunological phenotypes. At a false discovery rate of 0.05, a later analysis linked under 20,000 TCR beta sequences to specific HLA alleles. According to a later analysis, most CMV-associated TCR beta chains appeared to be HLA-restricted, and the HLA associations seemed to be driven largely by CMV exposure. A cluster of highly shared sequence variants was judged likely to be a technical artifact of the sequencing pipeline. When HLA alleles, especially DR and DQ, strongly co-occurred, TCR associations were difficult to assign to individual alleles.

To prepare the library, the immunoSEQ multiplex PCR assay was applied. The multiplex PCR relied on a mix of 60 forward primers for TCR Vbeta segments and 13 reverse primers for TCR Jbeta segments. Amplification of the CDR3 region of rearranged TCR beta genes was performed with a multiplex PCR assay on genomic DNA. On the Illumina HiSeq System, the amplified TCR beta libraries were sequenced as 87-base-pair reads. Per the source publication's procedure: A later analysis tallied roughly 76 million unique TCR beta chains across the 700 or so repertoires, and about 10 million of those chains were shared by two or more donors. To remove PCR and sequencing errors, raw reads were error-corrected and collapsed into unique sequences using a nearest-neighbor algorithm that merged closely related sequences. To assign V, D and J gene segments, CDR3 sequences were aligned to IMGT reference sequences. For a sequence to be retained, a match of at least six nucleotides to both a V gene segment and a J gene segment was required. Rearrangements were called productive when the CDR3 lacked stop codons and stayed in frame with V and J; all others were non-productive. Following IMGT convention, CDR3 was defined as the stretch from the second conserved V-encoded cysteine to the conserved J-encoded phenylalanine. Sequences without an unambiguous match to a single V gene segment were excluded from the earlier analysis of 450 to 650 of the donors. An earlier analysis of fewer than 750 of the donors classified V segments as functional when productive rearrangements were above 56.7% and as segregating when the standard deviation between donors was above 5%. A statistical classification framework was built to diagnose cytomegalovirus status from the catalog of TCR beta chain sequences. V and J gene assignment, in a later analysis, came from comparing TCR nucleotide sequences with IMGT/GENE-DB human TR gene sequences. In a later analysis, CDR3 sequences and most-parsimonious VDJ recombination scenarios were assigned using the TCRdist pipeline. In a later analysis, every TCR beta chain was defined by the combination of its CDR3 amino acid sequence and its V-gene family, and reads without a unique V-gene family were dropped. A later analysis removed several hundred highly shared, low-generation-probability nucleotide sequences to deal with suspected cross-contamination and a sequencing artifact. In a later analysis, a clonal expansion index for each public chain was calculated from normalized within-repertoire ranks of inferred template counts. In a later analysis, generation probabilities were computed using a VDJ recombination model fitted to out-of-frame rearrangements, and the results were checked against IGoR. Hypergeometric tests were used in a later analysis to score TCR-TCR, TCR-HLA and TCR-CMV co-occurrence, with a repertoire-size bias correction applied to the TCR pairs. To estimate false discovery rates, a later analysis permuted the HLA or CMV assignments 20 times. In a later analysis, co-occurring TCRs were grouped using DBSCAN, and TCRdist sequence similarity was added for clustering within HLA-allele-positive subsets. For co-occurrence clustering, repertoires with fewer than 30,000 or more than 120,000 public chains were excluded, along with four or five repertoires with anomalous nucleotide sharing. TCRdb re-hosts the immuneACCESS table, in-frame sequences only. Its copies lack some clones; in the studies checked, an unresolved V gene accounts for under half of them, and the cause for the rest is not known. The DNA was the basis for D and trimming; V, J and clone size are from that table. This sample lists roughly 180,000 clones; around 80% were detected once. The ten largest clones take up nearly 2.5% of the sample.

From the cysteine up to the phenylalanine, the CDR3 has a length of 11 residues. The DNA shown is the 33-base CDR3, in frame from base 1. V lost 4 bases and J lost 5 bases; the stretch between them is 5 bases long. CDR1 SGHVS and CDR2 FQNEAQ are derived from the germline V gene. On this clone: There is no known antigen for this receptor. Base qualities are not recorded, but no much larger clone differs from it by a single base.

The cohort consisted of 600 to 750 healthy bone marrow donors. All cohort members were sampled while nominally healthy, although unrecorded immune exposures were likely present. The donor tested CMV seronegative, placing the donor among the 300 to 450 seronegative members of the cohort. A peripheral blood sample was collected from each donor, and TCR beta sequencing was performed on peripheral blood mononuclear cells. Genomic DNA was extracted from the blood cell samples with the Qiagen DNeasy Blood Extraction Kit. Sequenced: PBMCs. Recombination linked TRBV7-8 to TRBJ2-5; the D gene is perhaps TRBD2, on 5 matching bases. The receptor's source is a male donor in good health and CMV-seronegative. The nucleotides read TGTGCCAGCAGCTCGGGGGAGACCCAGTACTTC. It codes for CASSSGETQYF.